One T cell receptor (beta chain) is described in this entry. Antigen: not known. These data are taken from a study of cytomegalovirus exposure and HLA in healthy donors. Study-wide results and limits: The productive fraction for most TCR beta V segments was about 90% or about 30% in an earlier analysis.

The PCR had 60 Vbeta and 13 Jbeta primers. Repertoires were generated with immunoSEQ multiplex PCR, while TCRdb's copy carries only in-frame clones and drops some. The top ten clones hold about 6.3% of a sample with about 150,000 clones, less than 90% of them seen once. The CDR3 loop spans 15 amino acids. The V gene's germline CDR1 is MDHEN and CDR2 SYDVKM. V trimming: 6 bases; J trimming: 2 bases; junction bases outside the gene matches: 4. This sequence joins TRBV28 and TRBJ2-6; 7 bases are a match to TRBD1. The TCR sequence derives from a male donor in good health and CMV-seropositive. The sample taken for sequencing was PBMCs. CDR3 nucleotide sequence: TGTGCCAGCAGCCTCACAGGGGCTGGGGCCAACGTCCTGACTTTC. Protein product: CASSLTGAGANVLTF.